This paragraph reports one T cell receptor beta chain. Through a sample-barcoded 5' primer and a J-beta primer mix, a second PCR was run for roughly 7 to 11 cycles. TCRdb reprocessed the 5' RACE reads with MiXCR, giving one entry per CDR3 protein. The sample has approximately 830,000 distinct CDR3 sequences, approximately 67% seen once. This entry comes from a study of blood T cells in healthy people across ages. Looked up from germline, CDR1 is PRHDT and CDR2 is FYEKMQ (reference sequence). CDR3 length equals 15 residues. Trimming pared 4 bases from V and 1 base from J, leaving 12 bases between. Sequencing was done on a sample of blood. This sequence was found in a man aged 25-40 years in good health. The chain joins TRBV13 to TRBJ2-3, with D unclear. In DNA form, the CDR3 reads TGTGCCAGCAGCTGGGGTTCTCTCCGCACAGATACGCAGTATTTT. Translated, it gives CASSWGSLRTDTQYF.